These 9 T cell receptor beta chains originate from one sample sequenced in a study of T cell responses to AZD1222 COVID-19 vaccine. Sequencing used immunoSEQ multiplex PCR; TCRdb keeps in-frame clones, though not all of them. The sample gives about 79,000 clones, 80% to 90% of which show up once; 1.3% is in the top ten. The sequencing used peripheral blood, collected 28 days after the second AZD1222 dose. These receptor sequences come from an adult who received the AZD1222 COVID-19 vaccine.

J is TRBJ1-2 and V is TRBV7-2; 8 bases line up with TRBD1. The CDR3 has 13 residues. V lost 4 bases, J lost 8 bases, and 6 bases stayed unmatched. CDR1 SGHTA and CDR2 FQGNSA come from the germline V gene. The CDR3 reads CASSSTGAGGYTF. The CDR3 DNA sequence: TGTGCCAGCAGCTCGACAGGGGCTGGAGGCTACACCTTC.

The chain employs TRBV5-1 and TRBJ2-2, with a weak D call TRBD2 (6 bases). Germline V gene lookup returns CDR1 SGHRS and CDR2 YFSETQ. Trimming removed 2 bases from V and 3 bases from J, with 11 bases in between. This CDR3 comprises 15 residues. DNA of the CDR3: TGCGCCAGCAGCTTTATTACGGGAGACACCGGGGAGCTGTTTTTT. Protein: CASSFITGDTGELFF.

The rearrangement links TRBV10-3 to TRBJ1-2, with 8 nucleotides matching TRBD1. This CDR3 contains 17 residues. V was pared by 5 bases and J by 3 bases, with 14 bases of the junction left unmatched. From germline, CDR1 is ENHRY and CDR2 SYGVKD. As DNA, the CDR3 is TGTGCCATCAGTTTCCTCCTCCAGGGGGCCTCGGACTATGGCTACACCTTC. Its translation is CAISFLLQGASDYGYTF.

The DNA for the CDR3 is TGCGCCAGCAGCTATGGAGCCTCTAATGAAAAACTGTTTTTT. As protein: CASSYGASNEKLFF. This chain joins TRBV5-1 and TRBJ1-4; unclear D gene. V was pared by 3 bases and J by 3 bases, with 9 bases between. CDR3 length: 14 amino acids. Germline CDR1 SGHRS, CDR2 YFSETQ.

This chain uses TRBV18 with TRBJ1-2, with 8 bases fitting TRBD1. The V segment lost 4 bases and the J segment 3 bases; nucleotides outside the gene matches: 4. The CDR3 contains 14 residues. The germline V gene encodes CDR1 KGHSH and CDR2 LQKENI. This chain's CDR3 is CASSRTGQDYGYTF. CDR3 DNA: TGTGCCAGCTCACGAACGGGACAGGACTATGGCTACACCTTC.

This clone was detected once. V usage is TRBV4-3 and J usage is TRBJ1-5, with D unresolved. CDR1 LGHNA and CDR2 YSLEER come from the germline V gene. This CDR3 has 15 amino acids. Trimming left V 1 base short and J 7 bases short, with 14 bases between. The CDR3 here is CASSQVAGLGQPQHF. The DNA of the CDR3 is TGCGCCAGCAGCCAAGTCGCCGGGTTAGGGCAGCCCCAGCATTTT.

The genes are TRBV3-1 (or the pseudogene TRBV3-2) and TRBJ2-7; D gene unclear. The germline V gene has CDR1 LGHDT and CDR2 YNNKEL (reference sequence). Trimming removed 1 base from V and 6 bases from J, with 7 bases in between. The CDR3 sequence is 12 residues long. In nucleotides, the CDR3 is TGTGCCAGCAGCCAAGGAGAAAGCGAGCAGTACTTC. This sequence encodes CASSQGESEQYF.

The gene calls are TRBV28 and TRBJ1-1; tentatively, D is TRBD1 (6 bases). Germline V gives CDR1 MDHEN, CDR2 SYDVKM. Deletions cut 3 bases from V and 11 bases from J, with 13 bases between. The CDR3 runs to 12 residues. The CDR3 loop is CASSFTGAGAFF. The CDR3 DNA sequence: TGTGCCAGCAGTTTTACGGGGGCAGGGGCTTTCTTT.

The rearrangement uses TRBV7-2 and TRBJ1-1, with 7 bases that match TRBD1. The length of the CDR3 is 14 residues. CDR1 and CDR2 (germline): SGHTA, FQGNSA. Germline trimming cut 6 bases from V and 0 bases from J; bases unmatched to any gene: 4. As DNA, the CDR3 is TGTGCCAGCAGTATAGGACAGGTGAACACTGAAGCTTTCTTT. Translated: CASSIGQVNTEAFF.